The 27 T cell receptor beta chains below come from one sample, sequenced in a study of T cell responses to AZD1222 COVID-19 vaccine. Only in-frame clones appear in the TCRdb table, and some are missing; sequencing was by immunoSEQ multiplex PCR. The data show tens of thousands of clones, with 90% seen just once and under 4% held by the top ten. This sample comprised peripheral blood, obtained on day 0 of AZD1222 vaccination. The receptors originated from an adult in good health.

The chain combines TRBV27 with TRBJ1-1; no clear D gene. The CDR3 extends over 13 amino acids. Germline V gives CDR1 MNHEY, CDR2 SMNVEV (reference sequence). V lost 4 bases and J 2 bases, leaving 8 bases between the germline ends. CDR3 in DNA: TGTGCCAGCAGTTCGTACGCTAACACTGAAGCTTTCTTT. This gives the protein CASSSYANTEAFF.

The rearrangement uses TRBV28 and TRBJ1-5, with 8 bases aligning to TRBD1. The CDR3 contains 15 residues. Germline CDR1 and CDR2: MDHEN and SYDVKM. The ends lost 6 bases at V and 5 bases at J; junction bases unmatched: 9. The CDR3 nucleotides read TGTGCCAGCAGAGCCGGGACAGGCGATTATCAGCCCCAGCATTTT. Translation: CASRAGTGDYQPQHF.

This chain joins TRBV5-1 and TRBJ1-5; D gene uncertain. Per germline, CDR1 SGHRS and CDR2 YFSETQ. CDR3 length: 18 residues. The V and J ends lost 0 bases and 1 base respectively, with 17 bases between them. The CDR3 region is CASSLDPLGMESNQPQHF. The CDR3 region has the DNA TGCGCCAGCAGCTTGGACCCCTTGGGGATGGAGAGCAATCAGCCCCAGCATTTT.

The chain has TRBV19 and TRBJ2-7; possible D gene TRBD1, 5 bases. CDR3 length: 14 residues. Germline lookup yields CDR1 LNHDA and CDR2 SQIVND (reference sequence). Deletions cut 5 bases from V and 6 bases from J, with 17 bases between. CDR3 sequence reads: CASSPSGSKAEQYF. The CDR3 bases are TGTGCCAGTAGTCCCTCAGGGTCCAAAGCCGAGCAGTACTTC.

This rearrangement joins TRBV3-1 (or the pseudogene TRBV3-2) to TRBJ2-1; D could derive from TRBD1 or TRBD2 (6 bases each). The germline CDR1 and CDR2 sequences are LGHDT and YNNKEL (reference sequence). Trimming removed 0 bases from V and 15 bases from J, with 18 bases in between. The CDR3 length is 14 residues. CDR3: CASSQDSGAPLPFF. CDR3 bases: TGTGCCAGCAGCCAAGATTCGGGGGCGCCCTTGCCGTTCTTC.

The chain couples TRBV7-9 to TRBJ1-1; D is undetermined. Germline V gives CDR1 SEHNR, CDR2 FQNEAQ (reference sequence). The V end lost 3 bases, the J end lost 1 base, and 9 bases lay between the germline ends. The CDR3 has 14 amino acids. The CDR3 reads CASSFSAGNTEAFF. The CDR3 bases are TGTGCCAGCAGCTTCTCGGCAGGGAACACTGAAGCTTTCTTT.

This clone was seen just once. V is TRBV19 and J is TRBJ1-5; weak D call: TRBD1 (6 bases). V lost 5 bases and J lost 1, with 12 bases in between. The CDR3 length is 15 residues. Germline CDR1 and CDR2: LNHDA and SQIVND (reference sequence). CDR3 sequence: CASSRLGQSNQPQHF. The CDR3 DNA is TGTGCCAGTAGTCGTCTTGGACAGAGCAATCAGCCCCAGCATTTT.

The V call is TRBV30, the J call TRBJ2-4, with 8 positions matching TRBD1. With 6 bases clipped from V and 5 bases from J, the junction kept 6 bases outside the gene matches. The CDR3 sequence is 13 residues long. Per germline, CDR1 GTSNPN and CDR2 SVGIG (reference sequence). This CDR3 is CACQQGVENIQYF. CDR3 sequence (DNA): TGTGCCTGTCAACAGGGGGTCGAAAACATTCAGTACTTC.

This sequence joins TRBV29-1 and TRBJ2-1, with 11 bases identical to TRBD2. From germline, CDR1 is SQVTM and CDR2 ANQGSEA. This CDR3 has 16 residues. V shed 1 base and J 7 bases; nucleotides not matched to a gene: 9. The CDR3 region has the DNA TGCAGCGTTGAAGGGCCCCCTAGCGGGAGGCTTAATGAGCAGTTCTTC. This sequence encodes CSVEGPPSGRLNEQFF.

This rearrangement joins TRBV19 to TRBJ1-5, with unresolved D. The CDR3 has 14 amino acids. Trimming removed 5 bases at V and 3 bases at J, with 11 bases between. Germline V gives CDR1 LNHDA, CDR2 SQIVND (reference sequence). CDR3 protein: CASSLYSNNQPQHF. The CDR3 bases are TGTGCCAGTAGTCTATACAGTAACAATCAGCCCCAGCATTTT.

A remark on this clone: In the same sample, other DNA sequences code for this CDR3. The chain employs TRBV6-1 and TRBJ2-3; 9 bases agree with TRBD1. This CDR3 has 15 residues. Germline assignment: CDR1 MNHNS and CDR2 SASEGT. Trimming took 2 bases from V and 3 from J; bases not matched to a gene: 3. CDR3 sequence (DNA): TGTGCCAGCAGTGAACCGGGACAGGGAACAGATACGCAGTATTTT. Translation: CASSEPGQGTDTQYF.

This clone has just a few counts. The rearrangement joins TRBV10-1 to TRBJ2-7; a weak D match, TRBD1 (5 bases). From germline, CDR1 is WNHNN and CDR2 SYGVQD (reference sequence). The germline V and J ends were trimmed by 3 bases and 0 bases, with 9 bases remaining between them. The CDR3 is 14 amino acids. CDR3 sequence: CASSDHRSSYEQYF. The CDR3 nucleotides are TGCGCCAGCAGTGATCACAGGAGCTCCTACGAGCAGTACTTC.

This chain links TRBV5-6 with TRBJ2-7; a possible D gene is TRBD1 (5 bases). The CDR3 has 14 residues. Looked up from germline, CDR1 is SGHDT and CDR2 is YYEEEE. Trimming stripped 6 bases from V and 6 bases from J, with 19 bases between. DNA of the CDR3: TGTGCCAGCACCCCGCGCCAGGGTAAACGCGAGCAGTACTTC. It translates to CASTPRQGKREQYF.

The V call is TRBV6-2 or TRBV6-3, the J call TRBJ1-2; perhaps TRBD1 as D (6 bases). From germline, CDR1 is MNHEY and CDR2 SVGEGT. V was shortened by 3 bases and J by 7 bases, with 15 bases between the two germline ends. The CDR3 spans 14 residues. CDR3: CASSYLGGVGGYTF. CDR3 coding DNA: TGTGCCAGCAGTTATCTGGGGGGCGTCGGTGGCTACACCTTC.

The rearrangement links TRBV2 to TRBJ1-2; 7 nucleotides agree with TRBD1. The trim removed 5 bases at V and 2 bases at J, leaving 2 bases unmatched. The germline V gene has CDR1 SNHLY and CDR2 FYNNEI. The CDR3 has 13 amino acids. Here the CDR3 DNA reads TGTGCCAGCAGTCCGGGACAGAACTATGGCTACACCTTC. Amino acid sequence: CASSPGQNYGYTF.

The chain recombines TRBV11-2 with TRBJ2-7; perhaps D is TRBD1 or TRBD2 (5 bases each). Germline loops: CDR1 SGHAT, CDR2 FQNNGV. With 3 bases removed from V and 9 bases from J, the gap between germline ends came to 21 bases. The CDR3 has 15 residues. The CDR3 sequence is CASSFPGTAEGAQYF. The CDR3 DNA reads as TGTGCCAGCAGCTTCCCCGGGACGGCCGAAGGTGCGCAGTACTTC.

V and J are TRBV14 and TRBJ1-2; the D is unclear. The V gene lost 4 bases and the J gene lost 8 bases, with 11 bases spanning the gap. The germline V gene encodes CDR1 SGHDN and CDR2 FVKESK. The CDR3 totals 12 residues. The CDR3 protein is CASSPNRYGYTF. The CDR3 DNA reads TGTGCCAGCAGCCCGAATAGGTACGGCTACACCTTC.

The chain combines TRBV7-8 with TRBJ1-1; D is possibly TRBD1 (6 bases). The CDR3 sequence is 14 residues long. Germline CDR1 SGHVS, CDR2 FQNEAQ. The V gene lost 7 bases and the J gene lost 4 bases, with 16 bases spanning the gap. The CDR3 spells CASKLDGGTTEAFF. The CDR3 bases are TGTGCCAGCAAATTGGACGGGGGCACCACTGAAGCTTTCTTT. The complete variable domain, with remaining parts taken from reference TRBV7-8 and TRBJ1-1, reads GAGVSQSPRYKVAKRGQDVALRCDPISGHVSLFWYQQALGQGPEFLTYFQNEAQLDKSGLPSDRFFAERPEGSVSTLKIQRTQQEDSAVYLCASKLDGGTTEAFFGQGTRLTVV.

This clone has just one count. CDR3 nucleotides: TGTGCCAGTAGTATGTTTGCGGGGAACAATCAGCCCCAGCATTTT. Protein product: CASSMFAGNNQPQHF. The chain joins TRBV19 to TRBJ1-5; D gene unclear. Trimming removed 3 bases from V and 3 bases from J, with 12 bases in between. The CDR3 extends over 15 amino acids. The germline V gene has CDR1 LNHDA and CDR2 SQIVND (reference sequence).

In its sample, this clone was seen once. This chain connects TRBV12-3 or TRBV12-4 to TRBJ1-2; no reliable D call. This CDR3 is 13 amino acids long. The V and J ends lost 7 bases and 8 bases respectively, with 17 bases between them. CDR3 nucleotides: TGTGCCAGCATGGGGATTGACGGGGTGGGCTACACCTTC. Translation gives CASMGIDGVGYTF.

This clone was found once. The chain couples TRBV7-2 to TRBJ1-2, with D possibly being TRBD1 (6 bases). V lost 1 base, J lost 6 bases, and 12 bases lay in between. Germline CDR1 reads SGHTA; CDR2 reads FQGNSA. The CDR3 extends over 14 amino acids. CDR3 in amino acids: CASSLVGGGNGYTF. CDR3 nucleotides: TGTGCCAGCAGCTTAGTTGGGGGCGGAAATGGCTACACCTTC. Full variable domain (outside the CDR3, taken from reference TRBV7-2 and TRBJ1-2): GAGVSQSPSNKVTEKGKDVELRCDPISGHTALYWYRQSLGQGLEFLIYFQGNSAPDKSGLPSDRFSAERTGGSVSTLTIQRTQQEDSAVYLCASSLVGGGNGYTFGSGTRLTVV.

This sequence joins TRBV14 and TRBJ1-1, with 8 bases identical to TRBD1. CDR3 size: 15 residues. Germline loops: CDR1 SGHDN, CDR2 FVKESK. Trimming cost V 3 bases and J 4 bases; bases outside gene matches: 7. The DNA for the CDR3 is TGTGCCAGCAGCCATACCAAGGACAGGGCCACTGAAGCTTTCTTT. It yields the protein CASSHTKDRATEAFF.

The rearrangement uses TRBV9 and TRBJ2-2; D is tentatively TRBD1 or TRBD2 (5 bases each). The CDR3 has 16 residues. Trimming took off 3 bases at V and 1 base at J, with 13 bases between the two ends. The germline gives CDR1 SGDLS, CDR2 YYNGEE. For the CDR3, the DNA is TGTGCCAGCAGCGGATACCGGGACGGGAACACCGGGGAGCTGTTTTTT. Translation gives CASSGYRDGNTGELFF.

The chain is built from TRBV19 and TRBJ1-5, with TRBD1 matching 7 bases. After removal of 8 bases from V and 2 bases from J, the junction contained 6 bases not matched to a gene. CDR1 is LNHDA, CDR2 SQIVND, per germline (reference sequence). The CDR3 has 14 residues. The CDR3 reads CASGRQGGNQPQHF. The CDR3 region has the DNA TGTGCCAGTGGGAGACAGGGCGGCAATCAGCCCCAGCATTTT.

The V and J genes are TRBV7-9 and TRBJ1-1; the D is unclear. V was pared by 5 bases and J by 1 base, with 8 bases between. This CDR3 has 13 amino acids. Germline V gene data show CDR1 as SEHNR and CDR2 as FQNEAQ (reference sequence). The CDR3 spells CASSNRQNTEAFF. CDR3 nucleotides: TGTGCCAGCAGCAACCGGCAGAACACTGAAGCTTTCTTT. The complete variable domain, with remaining parts taken from reference TRBV7-9 and TRBJ1-1, reads DTGVSQNPRHKITKRGQNVTFRCDPISEHNRLYWYRQTLGQGPEFLTYFQNEAQLEKSRLLSDRFSAERPKGSFSTLEIQRTEQGDSAMYLCASSNRQNTEAFFGQGTRLTVV.

The chain recombines TRBV28 with TRBJ2-5; TRBD1 might be the D (5 bases). Germline-derived CDR1 and CDR2 are MDHEN and SYDVKM. The V end was cut by 5 bases, the J end by 0 bases, with 10 bases between. CDR3 length: 14 amino acids. CDR3 DNA: TGTGCCAGCAGTACCCACAGGTACCAAGAGACCCAGTACTTC. Amino acid sequence: CASSTHRYQETQYF.

This clone was observed a single time. This chain connects TRBV20-1 to TRBJ2-1; D remains unclear. This CDR3 spans 11 amino acids. V was shortened by 5 bases and J by 2 bases, with 4 bases between the two germline ends. Germline CDR1 DFQATT, CDR2 SNEGSKA (reference sequence). The CDR3 is CSAGTYNEQFF. The CDR3 bases are TGCAGTGCTGGGACCTACAATGAGCAGTTCTTC.